Reported below is one T cell receptor (beta chain). What it binds is not known. The CDR3 runs 11 residues. CDR1 GTSNPN and CDR2 SVGIG come from the germline V gene (reference sequence). Alongside a J-beta primer mix, a sample-barcoded 5' primer served in a second PCR lasting about 7 to 11 cycles. Each cDNA was tagged by a template-switch adaptor containing 12 random nucleotides. In TCRdb, the 5' RACE reads were re-called with MiXCR into one record per CDR3 protein. The profile covers under 1 million distinct CDR3 sequences, with around 45% appearing a single time and around 18% taken by the ten largest. The data stem from a study of blood T cells in healthy people across ages. Study findings and constraints: Unsorted PBMC material precluded a definitive naive versus antigen-experienced comparison.

This receptor was identified in a man between 60 and 70 years old in good health. The sample consisted of blood. V gene TRBV30 combines with J gene TRBJ1-1; D perhaps matches TRBD1 (5 bases). The CDR3 region is CGMSGGTEAFF. The DNA for the CDR3 is TGTGGCATGTCTGGGGGCACTGAAGCTTTCTTT.